This TCR beta chain was documented in a study of radiotherapy plus CTLA-4 blockade in lung cancer (dated by TCRdb to the late 2010s). General notes on the study: Among enrolled patients, under 20% had an objective response and about 30% reached disease control. The paper as a whole reports these results and caveats: After treatment with radiotherapy and ipilimumab, TCR clones that came from tumors expanded in the peripheral blood. The strongest predictors of response, as reported, were early dynamic changes in blood T cell clones along with a rise in serum interferon-beta after radiation.

The library relied on the immunoSEQ multiplex PCR assay. Not all clones reach the TCRdb copy of this immuneACCESS table, which keeps in-frame sequences only. Checked studies attribute under half of the gap to unresolved V genes and leave the rest unexplained. The sample includes approximately 49,000 clones, with approximately 84% observed a single time. The ten largest clones capture around a quarter of the sample. In this study, focal radiation therapy paired with CTLA-4 blockade (ipilimumab) was tested in patients who had chemo-refractory metastatic non-small-cell lung cancer. This clone was seen a few times. This receptor's antigen is unknown. Base-call qualities are not available, and no considerably larger clone is one nucleotide away. Specimen: peripheral blood, collected from a patient treated with radiotherapy plus ipilimumab. This sequence was found in a human donor with non-small cell lung cancer whose response to radiotherapy plus ipilimumab could not be evaluated.

The DNA reads TGTGCCAGTAGTAGAACAGGGCAAGAGACCCAGTACTTC. This translates into CASSRTGQETQYF. The chain joins TRBV19 to TRBJ2-5; the D gene is perhaps TRBD1, on 6 matching bases. The CDR3 spans 13 residues, from the cysteine through the phenylalanine. Kept here is only the CDR3 DNA, which spans 39 bases and is read in frame from base 1. V loses 4 bases, J loses 2 bases, and the germline ends lie 8 bases apart. Reading the germline V gene (reference sequence) gives CDR1 LNHDA and CDR2 SQIVND.